Below, 13 T cell receptor beta chains from the same sample are listed, as sequenced in a study of T-cell reconstitution after alpha-beta-depleted transplantation in children. During its preparation, the TCRbeta library received unique molecular identifiers. TCRdb reanalysed the PCR reads using MiXCR and keeps one entry per CDR3 protein. The sample carries 350,000 to 400,000 distinct CDR3 sequences, just over 20% recorded once. Sequences were derived from PBMCs from the stem cell graft donor, sampled from the stem cell graft. The receptors stem from a human donor who donated a stem cell graft to a child with acute myeloid leukemia.

The chain combines TRBV11-2 with TRBJ2-1; D uncertain. The CDR3 consists of 13 residues. V was cut by 3 bases and J by 8 bases, with 11 bases left in between. Germline-derived CDR1 and CDR2 are SGHAT and FQNNGV. CDR3 residues: CASSFGTTDEQFF. CDR3 DNA sequence: TGTGCCAGCAGCTTTGGTACCACGGATGAGCAGTTCTTC.

A note on this clonotype: The germline gene is not matched at one end of the junction; a read error may be the cause. V gene TRBV20-1 combines with J gene TRBJ2-7; the D gene is possibly TRBD1 (5 bases). Germline V CDR1 and CDR2: DFQATT, SNEGSKA (reference sequence). The length of the CDR3 is 12 residues. CDR3 coding DNA: TGCAGTGCCAGAGACAGATTCTACGAGCAGTACTTC. Its translation: CSARDRFYEQYF.

V usage is TRBV18 and J usage is TRBJ2-1; TRBD2 agrees at 12 bases. Trimming cost V 2 bases and J 6 bases; bases outside gene matches: 8. CDR1 is KGHSH and CDR2 is LQKENI in the germline V gene. CDR3 length equals 17 residues. As DNA, the CDR3 is TGTGCCAGCTCACCAGGGGCTAGCGGGAGGGCCGGCAATGAGCAGTTCTTC. Translating gives CASSPGASGRAGNEQFF.

This clonotype was counted only a few times. The chain uses TRBV12-3 or TRBV12-4 and TRBJ2-1; 9 bases are shared with TRBD2. Germline trimming cut 5 bases from V and 8 bases from J; bases unmatched to any gene: 7. The CDR3 loop spans 14 amino acids. The CDR3 DNA follows: TGTGCCAGCAGTCTTGGGATAGCGGGAGATGAGCAGTTCTTC. Translated: CASSLGIAGDEQFF.

This clonotype occurred many times. This sequence joins TRBV29-1 and TRBJ2-7, with TRBD1 matching over 7 bases. The CDR3 has 13 residues. Germline lookup yields CDR1 SQVTM and CDR2 ANQGSEA. V dropped 8 bases and J dropped 2; count of bases not matched to a gene: 9. The CDR3 region is CSYLGDSTYEQYF. DNA for the CDR3: TGCAGCTACCTCGGGGACAGCACCTACGAGCAGTACTTC.

This clonotype came up a few times. The chain couples TRBV10-3 to TRBJ2-7, with a weak D call TRBD1 (6 bases). Germline V gene data show CDR1 as ENHRY and CDR2 as SYGVKD. V dropped 2 bases and J dropped 7 bases, with 9 bases sitting between them. The CDR3 consists of 12 residues. The CDR3 bases are TGTGCCATCAGTGAGACAGGGTGGGAGCAGTACTTC. The encoded protein is CAISETGWEQYF.

This chain connects TRBV20-1 to TRBJ2-1; 7 bases agree with TRBD2. The CDR3 is 15 amino acids. The junction had 12 bases not matched to a gene; V was cut back by 1 base and J by 9 bases. The germline V gene encodes CDR1 DFQATT and CDR2 SNEGSKA (reference sequence). CDR3 amino acids: CSARGGGRVYGEQFF. CDR3 bases: TGCAGTGCTAGAGGCGGAGGGAGGGTATACGGTGAGCAGTTCTTC.

The V call is TRBV13, the J call TRBJ2-6; 7 bases fit TRBD1. The CDR3 runs 17 residues. Germline CDR1 PRHDT, CDR2 FYEKMQ (reference sequence). Losses at the gene ends were 5 bases for V and 0 bases for J; bases not matched to a gene: 7. DNA of the CDR3: TGTGCCAGCAGCCTGACAGGGTCGGGCTCTGGGGCCAACGTCCTGACTTTC. This encodes CASSLTGSGSGANVLTF.

Concerning this clonotype itself: The junction does not match germline at one end; this may be a read error. This rearrangement joins TRBV6-2 or TRBV6-3 to TRBJ1-1; D possibly corresponds to TRBD1 (5 bases). CDR1 is MNHEY and CDR2 is SVGEGT in the germline V gene. This CDR3 region has 15 residues. The CDR3 nucleotides read TGTGTCAGCAGTTACGCAGGGCGATGGGACACTGAAGCTTTCTTT. Its translation: CVSSYAGRWDTEAFF.

Many counts were recorded for this clonotype. This chain links TRBV20-1 with TRBJ2-4; tentatively, D is TRBD1 (7 bases). V was cut by 1 base and J by 6 bases, with 10 bases left in between. This CDR3 region has 13 residues. Per germline, CDR1 DFQATT and CDR2 SNEGSKA (reference sequence). The CDR3 spells CSARGQGGNIQYF. The CDR3 coding sequence is TGCAGTGCTAGAGGACAGGGAGGAAACATTCAGTACTTC.

There are a few counts of this clonotype. The chain employs TRBV7-2 and TRBJ1-6; the D is unclear. The CDR3 is 15 amino acids. In germline, CDR1 is SGHTA, CDR2 FQGNSA. V lost 4 bases, J lost 8 bases, and 15 bases lay in between. The CDR3 is CASSSDGLMDSPLHF. DNA for the CDR3: TGTGCCAGCAGCTCGGACGGACTAATGGATTCACCCCTCCACTTT. Based on the CDR3 plus reference TRBV7-2 and TRBJ1-6, the full variable domain is GAGVSQSPSNKVTEKGKDVELRCDPISGHTALYWYRQSLGQGLEFLIYFQGNSAPDKSGLPSDRFSAERTGGSVSTLTIQRTQQEDSAVYLCASSSDGLMDSPLHFGNGTRLTVT.

This chain connects TRBV3-1 to TRBJ2-1, with 10 bases aligning to TRBD2. This CDR3 region has 17 residues. CDR1 is LGHDT, CDR2 YNNKEL, per germline (reference sequence). V lost 4 bases to trimming and J lost 4 bases; unmatched junction nucleotides: 10. CDR3 DNA: TGTGCCAGCAGCCTAAGGGAAGCGGGAGGGCAGTACAATGAGCAGTTCTTC. This translates into CASSLREAGGQYNEQFF.

The chain has TRBV14 and TRBJ2-1; a weak D match, TRBD1 (8 bases). The CDR3 has 15 amino acids. With 4 bases removed from V and 8 bases from J, the gap between germline ends came to 18 bases. Germline V gene sequence: CDR1 SGHDN, CDR2 FVKESK. CDR3 region: CASSPGRTGRDEQFF. In DNA form, the CDR3 reads TGTGCCAGCAGCCCAGGGAGGACAGGGAGGGATGAGCAGTTCTTC.